This T cell receptor (beta chain) was captured in a study of blood T cell repertoires in COVID-19. Across the whole study: COVID-19 samples from acute and convalescent phases originated in the United States, Italy and Spain. From T cells, B-cell-depleted T cells, or PBMCs came the material, which was cDNA or gDNA.

Original analysis: It was from reference gene primer amplification that nucleated cell counts were estimated. TCRdb's table, derived via immunoSEQ multiplex PCR, lists solely in-frame clones and lacks some. V, J and clone size are those of that table, while D and trimming were read from the DNA. The sample consists of about 260,000 clones, 85% to 90% of them appearing once. Germline CDR1 reads MNHEY; CDR2 reads SVGEGT. The CDR3 contains 21 residues. V lost 6 bases and J lost 1; bases outside the gene matches: 23. The sequenced sample was peripheral blood. The TCR comes from a man between 18 and 35 years old with active or convalescent COVID-19. The rearrangement joins TRBV6-2 or TRBV6-3 to TRBJ2-2; 7 nucleotides align to TRBD1. The CDR3 region is CASSSPGGTDLIPVNTGELFF. CDR3 nucleotides: TGTGCCAGCAGCTCTCCCGGTGGGACAGACTTAATTCCCGTGAACACCGGGGAGCTGTTTTTT.